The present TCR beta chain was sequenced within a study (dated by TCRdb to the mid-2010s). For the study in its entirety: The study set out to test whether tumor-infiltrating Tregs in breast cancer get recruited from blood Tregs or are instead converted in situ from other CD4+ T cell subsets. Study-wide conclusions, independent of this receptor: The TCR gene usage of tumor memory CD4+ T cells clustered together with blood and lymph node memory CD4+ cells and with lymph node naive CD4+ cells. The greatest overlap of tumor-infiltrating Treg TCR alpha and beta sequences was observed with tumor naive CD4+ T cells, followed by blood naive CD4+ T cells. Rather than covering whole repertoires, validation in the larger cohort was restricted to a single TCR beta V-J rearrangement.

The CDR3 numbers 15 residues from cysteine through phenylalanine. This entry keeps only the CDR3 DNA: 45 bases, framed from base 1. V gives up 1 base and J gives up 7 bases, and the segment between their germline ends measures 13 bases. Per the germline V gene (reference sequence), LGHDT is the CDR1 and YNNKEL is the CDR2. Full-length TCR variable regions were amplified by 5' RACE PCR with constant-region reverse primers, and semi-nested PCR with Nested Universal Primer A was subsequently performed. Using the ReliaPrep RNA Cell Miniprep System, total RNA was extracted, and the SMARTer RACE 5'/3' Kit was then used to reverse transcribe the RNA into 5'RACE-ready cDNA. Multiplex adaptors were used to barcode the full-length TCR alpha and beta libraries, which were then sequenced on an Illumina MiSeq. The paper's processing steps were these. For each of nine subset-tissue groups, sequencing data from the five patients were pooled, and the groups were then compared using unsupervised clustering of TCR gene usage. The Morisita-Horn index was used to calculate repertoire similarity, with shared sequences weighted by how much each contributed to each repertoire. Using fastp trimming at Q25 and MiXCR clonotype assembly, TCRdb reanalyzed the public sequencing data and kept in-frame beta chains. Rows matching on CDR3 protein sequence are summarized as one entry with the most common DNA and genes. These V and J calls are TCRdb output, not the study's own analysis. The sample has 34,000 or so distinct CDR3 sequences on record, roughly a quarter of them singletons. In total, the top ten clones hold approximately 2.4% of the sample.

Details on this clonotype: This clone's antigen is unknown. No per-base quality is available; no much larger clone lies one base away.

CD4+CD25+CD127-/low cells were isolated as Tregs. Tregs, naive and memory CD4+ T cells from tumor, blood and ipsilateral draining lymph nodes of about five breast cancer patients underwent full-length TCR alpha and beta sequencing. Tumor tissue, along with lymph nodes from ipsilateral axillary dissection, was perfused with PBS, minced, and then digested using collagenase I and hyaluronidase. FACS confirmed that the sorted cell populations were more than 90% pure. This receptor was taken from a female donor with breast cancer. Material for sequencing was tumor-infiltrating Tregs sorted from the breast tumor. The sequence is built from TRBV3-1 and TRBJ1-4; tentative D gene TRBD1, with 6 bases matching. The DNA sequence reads TGTGCCAGCAGCCAAGTGGCCAGGGGAAGTGAAAAACTGTTTTTT. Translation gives CASSQVARGSEKLFF. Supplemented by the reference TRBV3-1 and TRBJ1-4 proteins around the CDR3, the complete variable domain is DTAVSQTPKYLVTQMGNDKSIKCEQNLGHDTMYWYKQDSKKFLKIMFSYNNKELIINETVPNRFSPKSPDKAHLNLHINSLELGDSAVYFCASSQVARGSEKLFFGSGTQLSVL.